One and the same sample provided the 5 T cell receptor beta chains below, sequenced in a study of T cell repertoires in cytomegalovirus infection (dated by TCRdb to the late 2010s). Their specific antigens are unknown. In the paper's terms, the treatment or condition label means: in vitro stimulation with specific CMV peptide epitopes to enrich CMV-specific T cells. The sequencing machine was an Illumina HiSeq 1500. The raw public reads went through TCRdb reprocessing: fastp at Q25, MiXCR clone calling, in-frame beta chains kept. All rows with the same CDR3 protein become a single entry with the most common DNA and genes. The sample contains 370,000 or so distinct CDR3 sequences, roughly a third of them found a single time. 13% of the sample belongs to the ten largest clones. This specimen consisted of cultured PBMCs, obtained from culture after CMV antigen stimulation. The source is a human donor in good health (CMV status not recorded). Some clones in this sample may be carry-over from other donors' samples.

This rearrangement joins TRBV7-2 to TRBJ2-7; 7 bases map to TRBD1. The trim removed 2 bases at V and 0 bases at J, leaving 4 bases unmatched. CDR3 length equals 15 residues. From germline, CDR1 is SGHTA and CDR2 FQGNSA. The CDR3 protein is CASSLLGTASYEQYV. CDR3 DNA: TGTGCCAGCAGCTTATTGGGGACAGCCTCCTACGAGCAGTACGTC.

This clonotype was observed once. The chain is built from TRBV11-2 and TRBJ2-5; the D gene is possibly TRBD1 (6 bases). Germline V lookup: CDR1 SGHAT, CDR2 FQNNGV. This CDR3 has 14 residues. The V gene lost 4 bases and the J gene lost 4 bases, with 13 bases spanning the gap. CDR3 bases: TGTGCCAGCAGCTCGCAGGGGTTCCGAGAGACCCAGTACTTC. Translated, it gives CASSSQGFRETQYF. The complete variable domain, with remaining parts taken from reference TRBV11-2 and TRBJ2-5, reads EAGVAQSPRYKIIEKRQSVAFWCNPISGHATLYWYQQILGQGPKLLIQFQNNGVVDDSQLPKDRFSAERLKGVDSTLKIQPAKLEDSAVYLCASSSQGFRETQYFGPGTRLLVL.

J is TRBJ2-1 and V is TRBV7-3; tentatively, D is TRBD2 (6 bases). The V and J ends lost 3 bases and 8 bases respectively, with 17 bases between them. Germline lookup yields CDR1 SGHTA and CDR2 FQGTGA. CDR3 length equals 15 residues. The CDR3 nucleotides are TGTGCCAGCAGCTTCGTAGCGGCCGGGGAATATGAGCAGTTCTTC. This encodes CASSFVAAGEYEQFF.

To note about this clonotype: Given a much more abundant clone one base away, this may be a read error. The gene calls are TRBV27 and TRBJ2-5; perhaps TRBD1 as D (6 bases). V was shortened by 5 bases and J by 1 base, with 8 bases between the two germline ends. Germline loops: CDR1 MNHEY, CDR2 SMNVEV (reference sequence). The CDR3 sequence is 13 residues long. The CDR3 nucleotides read TGTGCCAGCAGTACGGACAGCCAAGAGACCCAGTACTTC. This sequence encodes CASSTDSQETQYF.

The chain couples TRBV27 to TRBJ2-5, with 7 positions matching TRBD2. Trimming at V came to 1 base and at J to 2 bases, leaving 1 base not matched to a gene. CDR1 and CDR2 from the germline V gene are MNHEY and SMNVEV (reference sequence). This CDR3 contains 14 residues. CDR3 DNA: TGTGCCAGCAGTTTATGGGGGGGGCAAGAGACCCAGTACTTC. This gives the protein CASSLWGGQETQYF.